The next 23 T cell receptor beta chains were all read from a single sample in a study of radiotherapy plus CTLA-4 blockade in lung cancer. Data came from immunoSEQ multiplex PCR; TCRdb stores just in-frame clones and leaves some out. This table holds roughly 50,000 clones, about 88% found once. The sequencing here drew on peripheral blood, taken from a patient treated with radiotherapy plus ipilimumab. All receptors derive from a human donor with non-small cell lung cancer whose response to radiotherapy plus ipilimumab could not be evaluated.

The rearrangement uses TRBV5-1 and TRBJ1-2; TRBD1 might be the D (6 bases). This CDR3 has 14 residues. V shed 5 bases and J shed 2 bases, with 13 bases lying between them. Germline CDR1 is SGHRS and CDR2 is YFSETQ. CDR3 residues: CASSSGTPNYGYTF. CDR3 coding DNA: TGCGCCAGCAGTTCCGGGACACCAAACTATGGCTACACCTTC.

The chain couples TRBV5-1 to TRBJ2-7, with TRBD2 matching 10 bases. CDR1 is SGHRS and CDR2 is YFSETQ in the germline V gene. The ends lost 4 bases at V and 6 bases at J; junction bases unmatched: 13. The CDR3 is 16 residues long. The DNA for the CDR3 is TGCGCCAGCAGCCCCCCAGGGCTAGCGGGAGCGGGCGAGCAGTACTTC. This codes for CASSPPGLAGAGEQYF.

The chain uses TRBV5-1 and TRBJ2-1; perhaps TRBD1 as D (6 bases). Germline V lookup: CDR1 SGHRS, CDR2 YFSETQ. V was cut by 4 bases and J by 4 bases, with 12 bases left in between. The length of the CDR3 is 14 residues. The CDR3 spells CASSTEGVYNEQFF. CDR3 coding DNA: TGCGCCAGCAGCACCGAGGGGGTGTACAATGAGCAGTTCTTC.

The rearrangement links TRBV7-9 to TRBJ2-7; D remains ambiguous. In germline, CDR1 is SEHNR, CDR2 FQNEAQ (reference sequence). The CDR3 is 13 residues long. Deletions cut 5 bases from V and 2 bases from J, with 10 bases between. CDR3 bases: TGTGCCAGCAGCCACACCGCGGCCTACGAGCAGTACTTC. Translating it yields CASSHTAAYEQYF.

This clone came up once. The V call is TRBV27, the J call TRBJ2-1; 14 bases agree with TRBD2. Germline loops: CDR1 MNHEY, CDR2 SMNVEV (reference sequence). V shed 6 bases, J shed 7 bases, and the junction held 8 bases outside the gene matches. This CDR3 spans 16 amino acids. CDR3 sequence reads: CASRVTSGRAFNEQFF. The DNA for the CDR3 is TGTGCCAGCAGGGTGACTAGCGGGAGGGCCTTTAATGAGCAGTTCTTC.

J is TRBJ1-3 and V is TRBV6-6; D gene uncertain. This CDR3 comprises 12 residues. With 6 bases removed from V and 4 bases from J, the gap between germline ends came to 7 bases. The V gene's germline CDR1 is MNHNY and CDR2 SVGAGI (reference sequence). The CDR3: CASRPTGNTIYF. In DNA form, the CDR3 reads TGTGCCAGCAGGCCTACCGGAAACACCATATATTTT.

This rearrangement joins TRBV5-1 to TRBJ1-2, with a possible D match to TRBD1 (5 bases). Germline V gene data show CDR1 as SGHRS and CDR2 as YFSETQ. The CDR3 is made up of 13 amino acids. The V and J ends lost 3 bases and 2 bases respectively, with 8 bases between them. CDR3 coding DNA: TGCGCCAGCAGCTGGGGGGAGAACTATGGCTACACCTTC. Amino acids: CASSWGENYGYTF.

V is TRBV9 and J is TRBJ1-3; D is undetermined. The germline V gene has CDR1 SGDLS and CDR2 YYNGEE. Trimming stripped 0 bases from V and 0 bases from J, with 10 bases between. The CDR3 consists of 16 residues. CDR3 protein: CASSVERVSSGNTIYF. The DNA for the CDR3 is TGTGCCAGCAGCGTAGAACGAGTCTCCTCTGGAAACACCATATATTTT.

This chain joins TRBV7-9 and TRBJ2-7, with 8 bases matching TRBD2. Trimming cost V 7 bases and J 2 bases; bases outside gene matches: 13. This CDR3 contains 16 residues. Looked up from germline, CDR1 is SEHNR and CDR2 is FQNEAQ (reference sequence). CDR3 DNA sequence: TGTGCCAGCACCCTTCGGGGGGGCAAACTTACCTACGAGCAGTACTTC. Translating it yields CASTLRGGKLTYEQYF.

This chain links TRBV4-3 with TRBJ2-3; 11 nucleotides match TRBD2. This CDR3 spans 18 amino acids. Germline CDR1 LGHNA, CDR2 YSLEER. V was clipped by 1 base and J by 1 base; unmatched bases: 7. The CDR3 is CASSQGPLAGGRTDTQYF. The CDR3 nucleotides are TGCGCCAGCAGCCAAGGCCCTCTAGCGGGGGGTCGCACAGATACGCAGTATTTT.

This chain connects TRBV5-8 to TRBJ2-3; 10 nucleotides agree with TRBD2. After removal of 5 bases from V and 5 bases from J, the junction contained 8 bases not matched to a gene. Germline loops: CDR1 SGHTS, CDR2 YDEGEE. The CDR3 runs to 15 residues. CDR3 nucleotides: TGTGCCAGCAGGCCCACGGGACTAGCGATAGATACGCAGTATTTT. This codes for CASRPTGLAIDTQYF.

A few counts support this clone. V gene TRBV6-5 combines with J gene TRBJ1-2, with D hard to call. The CDR3 totals 8 residues. The germline CDR1 and CDR2 sequences are MNHEY and SVGAGI. Trimming cost V 7 bases and J 10 bases, with 4 bases left between them. The DNA for the CDR3 is TGTGCCAGCATCCTCTACACCTTC. Amino acids: CASILYTF.

This clone was counted only a few times. The chain links TRBV10-3 to TRBJ2-1; 10 nucleotides match TRBD2. This CDR3 has 21 residues. V shed 0 bases, J shed 1 base, and the junction held 15 bases outside the gene matches. CDR1 is ENHRY and CDR2 is SYGVKD in the germline V gene. CDR3 residues: CAISESGGAGGRVSSYNEQFF. The CDR3 nucleotides read TGTGCCATCAGTGAGTCGGGGGGAGCGGGGGGGCGTGTTAGTTCCTACAATGAGCAGTTCTTC.

This chain connects TRBV21-1 to TRBJ2-5; TRBD2, the D gene given by the table, was not confirmed from the DNA. TRBV21-1 represents a pseudogene. CDR3 size: 13 residues. CDR3 amino acids: CASSKAGGKTQYF. The CDR3 DNA reads TGTGCCAGCAGCAAAGCCGGGGGAAAGACCCAGTACTTC.

This clone was seen just once. The V gene is TRBV29-1, the J gene TRBJ2-1; D might be TRBD2 (7 bases). CDR3 size: 15 residues. Trimming removed 1 base from V and 2 bases from J, with 12 bases in between. Germline values: CDR1 SQVTM, CDR2 ANQGSEA. The CDR3 coding sequence is TGCAGCGTTGAAGGGGGGGCGGGGGCCTACAATGAGCAGTTCTTC. This gives the protein CSVEGGAGAYNEQFF.

The chain is built from TRBV4-3 and TRBJ2-7; tentative D call: TRBD2 (6 bases). Per the germline V gene, CDR1 is LGHNA and CDR2 is YSLEER. The ends were cut back, 0 bases at V and 3 bases at J, with 15 bases in the middle. This CDR3 spans 16 amino acids. In DNA form, the CDR3 reads TGCGCCAGCAGCCAAGAATCTACTAGCAGCCGCTACGAGCAGTACTTC. This sequence encodes CASSQESTSSRYEQYF.

The chain couples TRBV5-4 to TRBJ2-2, with unresolved D. This CDR3 is built from 15 residues. CDR1 is SGHNT and CDR2 is YYREEE in the germline V gene (reference sequence). V was shortened by 4 bases and J by 0 bases, with 10 bases between the two germline ends. CDR3 DNA: TGTGCCAGCAGCCGCGAGATTCCGAACACCGGGGAGCTGTTTTTT. Translation: CASSREIPNTGELFF.

The rearrangement joins TRBV7-9 to TRBJ2-1; D remains unclear. The CDR3 is made up of 14 amino acids. CDR1 and CDR2 from the germline V gene are SEHNR and FQNEAQ (reference sequence). With 7 bases removed from V and 3 bases from J, the gap between germline ends came to 13 bases. CDR3 protein: CASMRSFFYNEQFF. The DNA for the CDR3 is TGTGCCAGCATGAGAAGCTTCTTCTACAATGAGCAGTTCTTC.

This clone occurred once. This chain uses TRBV5-6 with TRBJ2-1; the match to TRBD2 covers 8 bases. In germline, CDR1 is SGHDT, CDR2 YYEEEE. The CDR3 totals 15 residues. V gave up 5 bases and J gave up 0 bases; unmatched junction bases: 4. The CDR3 DNA reads TGTGCCAGCAGTTCGGGGGGGGGCTCCTACAATGAGCAGTTCTTC. Protein: CASSSGGGSYNEQFF. Full variable domain (outside the CDR3, taken from reference TRBV5-6 and TRBJ2-1): DAGVTQSPTHLIKTRGQQVTLRCSPKSGHDTVSWYQQALGQGPQFIFQYYEEEERQRGNFPDRFSGHQFPNYSSELNVNALLLGDSALYLCASSSGGGSYNEQFFGPGTRLTVL.

The CDR3 bases are TGTGCCATCAGTGATCCACAGCGCGGGAGGGCCGGCAATGAGCAGTTCTTC. It is translated as CAISDPQRGRAGNEQFF. This chain links TRBV10-3 with TRBJ2-1, with 9 bases identical to TRBD2. CDR1 and CDR2 from the germline V gene are ENHRY and SYGVKD. This CDR3 has 17 amino acids. Trimming cost V 3 bases and J 6 bases; bases outside gene matches: 12.

CDR3: CASSPGSYEQYF. CDR3 sequence (DNA): TGTGCCAGCAGCCCAGGTTCCTACGAGCAGTACTTC. V is TRBV6-5 and J is TRBJ2-7, with no clear D. Germline V lookup: CDR1 MNHEY, CDR2 SVGAGI. This CDR3 region has 12 residues. The V and J ends lost 6 bases and 1 base respectively, with 7 bases between them.

The chain links TRBV7-9 to TRBJ2-7; D not certain. CDR3 size: 15 residues. Germline values: CDR1 SEHNR, CDR2 FQNEAQ (reference sequence). Trimming took off 5 bases at V and 7 bases at J, with 21 bases between the two ends. CDR3 sequence reads: CASSLFEAGLGEQYF. The CDR3 coding sequence is TGTGCCAGCAGCCTATTCGAAGCTGGGCTGGGTGAGCAGTACTTC.

The chain couples TRBV4-1 to TRBJ2-7, with a possible D match to TRBD2 (6 bases). CDR3 length equals 15 residues. The germline gives CDR1 MGHRA, CDR2 YSYEKL. Trimming stripped 8 bases from V and 2 bases from J, with 19 bases between. This CDR3 is CASGPPGTRTYEQYF. The CDR3 DNA sequence: TGCGCCAGCGGCCCCCCGGGGACTCGCACCTACGAGCAGTACTTC.